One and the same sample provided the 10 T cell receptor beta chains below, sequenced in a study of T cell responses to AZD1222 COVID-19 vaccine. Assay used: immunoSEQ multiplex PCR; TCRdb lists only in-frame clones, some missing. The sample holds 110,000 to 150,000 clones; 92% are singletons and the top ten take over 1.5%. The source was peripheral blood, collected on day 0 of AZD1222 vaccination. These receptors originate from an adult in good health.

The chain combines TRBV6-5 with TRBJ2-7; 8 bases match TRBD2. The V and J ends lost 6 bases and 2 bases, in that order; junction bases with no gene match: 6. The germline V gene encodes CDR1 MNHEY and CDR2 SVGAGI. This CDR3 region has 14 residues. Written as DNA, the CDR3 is TGTGCCAGCAGCGGGGGGGGGTTTACCTACGAGCAGTACTTC. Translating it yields CASSGGGFTYEQYF.

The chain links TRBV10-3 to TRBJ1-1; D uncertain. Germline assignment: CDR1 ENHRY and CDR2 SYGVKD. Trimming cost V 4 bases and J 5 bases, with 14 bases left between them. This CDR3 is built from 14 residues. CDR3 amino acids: CAISGAVMGTEAFF. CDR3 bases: TGTGCCATCAGTGGGGCGGTTATGGGGACTGAAGCTTTCTTT.

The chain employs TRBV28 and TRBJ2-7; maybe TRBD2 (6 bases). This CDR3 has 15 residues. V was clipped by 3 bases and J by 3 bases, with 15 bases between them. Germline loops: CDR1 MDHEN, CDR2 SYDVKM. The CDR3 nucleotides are TGTGCCAGCAGTTTCGGTGGCGGCGGGATCTACGAGCAGTACTTC. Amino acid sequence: CASSFGGGGIYEQYF.

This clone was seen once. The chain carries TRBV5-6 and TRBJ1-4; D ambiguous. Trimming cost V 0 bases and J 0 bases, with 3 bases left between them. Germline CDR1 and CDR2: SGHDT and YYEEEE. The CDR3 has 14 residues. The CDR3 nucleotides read TGTGCCAGCAGCTTGGAGCCAACTAATGAAAAACTGTTTTTT. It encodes CASSLEPTNEKLFF.

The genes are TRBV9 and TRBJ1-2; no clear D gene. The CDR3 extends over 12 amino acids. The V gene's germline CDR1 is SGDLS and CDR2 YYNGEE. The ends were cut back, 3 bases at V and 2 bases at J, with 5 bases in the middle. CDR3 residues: CASSGMNYGYTF. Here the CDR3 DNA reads TGTGCCAGCAGCGGGATGAACTATGGCTACACCTTC.

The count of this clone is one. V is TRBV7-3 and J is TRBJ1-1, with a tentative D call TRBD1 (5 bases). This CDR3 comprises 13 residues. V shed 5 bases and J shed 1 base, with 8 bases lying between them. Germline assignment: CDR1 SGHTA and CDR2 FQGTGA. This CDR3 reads CASSTQGNTEAFF. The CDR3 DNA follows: TGTGCCAGCAGCACTCAGGGGAACACTGAAGCTTTCTTT.

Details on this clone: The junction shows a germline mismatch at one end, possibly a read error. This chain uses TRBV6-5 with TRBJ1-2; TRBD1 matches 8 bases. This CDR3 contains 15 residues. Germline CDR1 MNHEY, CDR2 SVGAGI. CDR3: CASSNSGTGTYGYTF. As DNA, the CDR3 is TGTGCCAGCAGTAACTCCGGGACAGGAACTTATGGCTACACCTTC.

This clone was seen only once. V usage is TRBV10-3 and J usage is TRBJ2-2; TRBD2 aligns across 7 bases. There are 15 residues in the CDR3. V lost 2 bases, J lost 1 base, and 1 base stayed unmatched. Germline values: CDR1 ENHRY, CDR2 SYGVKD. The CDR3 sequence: CAISEASGNTGELFF. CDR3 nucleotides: TGTGCCATCAGTGAGGCTAGCGGGAACACCGGGGAGCTGTTTTTT.

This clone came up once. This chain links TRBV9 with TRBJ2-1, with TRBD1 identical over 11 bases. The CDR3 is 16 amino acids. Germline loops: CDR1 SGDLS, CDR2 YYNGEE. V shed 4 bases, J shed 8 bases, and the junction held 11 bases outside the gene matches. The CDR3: CASSPLPGQGVDEQFF. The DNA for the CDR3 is TGTGCCAGCAGCCCGTTACCGGGACAGGGGGTGGATGAGCAGTTCTTC. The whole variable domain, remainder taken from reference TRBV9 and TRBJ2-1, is DSGVTQTPKHLITATGQRVTLRCSPRSGDLSVYWYQQSLDQGLQFLIQYYNGEERAKGNILERFSAQQFPDLHSELNLSSLELGDSALYFCASSPLPGQGVDEQFFGPGTRLTVL.

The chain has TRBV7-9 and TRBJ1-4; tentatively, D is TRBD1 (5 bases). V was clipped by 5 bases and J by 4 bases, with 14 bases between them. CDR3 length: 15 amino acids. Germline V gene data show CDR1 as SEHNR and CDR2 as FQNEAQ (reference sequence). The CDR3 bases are TGTGCCAGCAGCCCCCCCAGGGCCCTTAATGAAAAACTGTTTTTT. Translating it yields CASSPPRALNEKLFF.